These 10 T cell receptor beta chains came from one sample sequenced in a study of cytomegalovirus exposure and HLA in healthy donors. Amplification used 60 Vbeta primers and 13 Jbeta primers. Method: immunoSEQ multiplex PCR; TCRdb's copy keeps in-frame clones and lacks some. This table holds about 100,000 clones, approximately 80% found once. The sample was PBMCs. Receptors were obtained from a male donor in good health and CMV-seropositive.

The CDR3 protein is CAWSDQRVQYF. The CDR3 coding sequence is TGTGCCTGGAGCGATCAGAGGGTGCAGTACTTC. V and J are TRBV30 and TRBJ2-7, with D tentatively TRBD2 (5 bases). The V gene lost 3 bases and the J gene lost 9 bases, with 12 bases spanning the gap. CDR1 is GTSNPN and CDR2 is SVGIG in the germline V gene (reference sequence). This CDR3 comprises 11 residues.

The chain couples TRBV1 to TRBJ2-3; the table's D call of TRBD2 was not tested on the DNA. TRBV1 is an annotated pseudogene. CDR3 size: 20 residues. CDR3 nucleotide sequence: TGCACCAGCAGCCTCCCAGAGGGGTCTAGCGGGCCACATAGCACAGATACGCAGTATTTT. Translating it yields CTSSLPEGSSGPHSTDTQYF.

With regard to this clone: The germline gene is not matched at one end of the junction; a read error may be the cause. This chain joins TRBV7-9 and TRBJ2-1, with 7 positions matching TRBD1. The germline CDR1 and CDR2 sequences are SEHNR and FQNEAQ (reference sequence). The CDR3 loop spans 12 amino acids. CDR3 region: CSSRSGGNEQFF. Here the CDR3 DNA reads TGTTCCAGCAGATCAGGGGGCAATGAGCAGTTCTTC.

This clone turned up a few times. The rearrangement uses TRBV6-6 and TRBJ2-7; TRBD2 aligns across 14 bases. The CDR3 contains 14 residues. The germline gives CDR1 MNHNY, CDR2 SVGAGI (reference sequence). J was trimmed by 6 bases and V by 6 bases; bases with no gene match: 4. The chain's CDR3 is CASRRLAGGIEQYF. DNA of the CDR3: TGTGCCAGCAGGAGACTAGCGGGAGGGATCGAGCAGTACTTC.

V usage is TRBV11-2 and J usage is TRBJ2-1; D ambiguous. V was pared by 5 bases and J by 10 bases, with 12 bases between. CDR3 length: 12 residues. Germline V CDR1 and CDR2: SGHAT, FQNNGV. The CDR3 reads CASSRHLMEQFF. CDR3 DNA: TGTGCCAGCAGCCGACACTTGATGGAGCAGTTCTTC.

This clone was picked up one time. The chain couples TRBV4-3 to TRBJ2-2; maybe TRBD1 (5 bases). There are 17 residues in the CDR3. V shed 4 bases and J shed 0 bases, with 15 bases lying between them. Germline V CDR1 and CDR2: LGHNA, YSLEER. This CDR3 is CASSPRHQGANTGELFF. The CDR3 nucleotides are TGCGCCAGCAGCCCGAGACACCAGGGTGCGAACACCGGGGAGCTGTTTTTT.

J is TRBJ1-5 and V is TRBV7-8; D remains ambiguous. V lost 8 bases to trimming and J lost 1 base, with 6 bases between them. The CDR3 has 12 amino acids. Germline V gene sequence: CDR1 SGHVS, CDR2 FQNEAQ. The CDR3 DNA sequence: TGTGCCAGCCAGGAAAGCAATCAGCCCCAGCATTTT. It codes for CASQESNQPQHF.

The rearrangement links TRBV7-3 to TRBJ2-1, with 7 bases identical to TRBD2. This CDR3 region has 14 residues. V lost 4 bases to trimming and J lost 7 bases; unmatched junction nucleotides: 7. CDR1 SGHTA and CDR2 FQGTGA come from the germline V gene. This CDR3 reads CASSSTGTTNEQFF. The DNA for the CDR3 is TGTGCCAGCAGCTCAACCGGGACTACGAATGAGCAGTTCTTC.

The V call is TRBV13, the J call TRBJ2-3; TRBD2 matches 8 bases. This CDR3 is built from 15 residues. Germline CDR1 PRHDT, CDR2 FYEKMQ (reference sequence). Trimming took 2 bases from V and 3 from J; bases not matched to a gene: 4. CDR3 bases: TGTGCCAGCAGCTTACCGGGAGGGGGGACAGATACGCAGTATTTT. This codes for CASSLPGGGTDTQYF.

The genes are TRBV27 and TRBJ2-3; perhaps TRBD1 as D (5 bases). Germline V gene lookup returns CDR1 MNHEY and CDR2 SMNVEV (reference sequence). The CDR3 loop spans 15 amino acids. Trimming stripped 4 bases from V and 1 base from J, with 12 bases between. The CDR3 is CASSSQGSGTDTQYF. CDR3 nucleotides: TGTGCCAGCAGTTCGCAGGGTTCGGGCACAGATACGCAGTATTTT.